This T cell receptor beta chain was captured by sequencing in a study of cytomegalovirus exposure and HLA in healthy donors. Overall study: Among 150 million to 200 million T cells, an earlier analysis found about 100 million unique TCR beta sequences.

Germline CDR1 is SGDLS and CDR2 is YYNGEE. The CDR3 runs to 15 residues. About this clone itself: What it binds is not known. The junction does not match germline at one end; this may be a read error.

Overall study findings and caveats: In a later analysis, TCR beta V- and J-gene trimming was associated with a missense DCLRE1C variant.

Researchers ran the PCR with 60 Vbeta and 13 Jbeta primers. Clones were read by immunoSEQ multiplex PCR, and TCRdb kept only the in-frame ones, dropping some. The repertoire holds about 130,000 clones, with 80% as singletons. This clonotype originated in a male donor in good health and CMV-seronegative. The chain carries TRBV9 and TRBJ2-2, with 8 positions matching TRBD2. Material: PBMCs. The chain's CDR3 is CTSSVVGGGAGELFF. The CDR3, as DNA: TGTACCAGCAGCGTAGTCGGGGGGGGCGCCGGGGAGCTGTTTTTT.